The 5 T cell receptor beta chains listed next were all sequenced from one sample in a study of identical twins. Each CDR3 protein gets one entry after TCRdb re-called the 5' RACE reads with MiXCR. The sample contains 700,000 or so distinct CDR3 sequences, 21% of which appear only once. These records were also assigned to another study, of T cells expressing NK-cell markers.

The material sequenced was PBMCs. These receptors all stem from a woman aged 18-35 years in good health.

This rearrangement joins TRBV20-1 to TRBJ2-7; 8 bases line up with TRBD2. This CDR3 is 13 amino acids long. With 1 base clipped from V and 2 bases from J, the junction kept 1 base outside the gene matches. Germline V gives CDR1 DFQATT, CDR2 SNEGSKA (reference sequence). CDR3 DNA sequence: TGCAGTGCTAGAGCGGGAGGGCCCTACGAGCAGTACTTC. It codes for CSARAGGPYEQYF.

V gene TRBV12-3 or TRBV12-4 combines with J gene TRBJ2-1, with a possible D match to TRBD2 (5 bases). V was clipped by 7 bases and J by 0 bases, with 13 bases between them. This CDR3 is built from 15 residues. The CDR3 bases are TGTGCCAGCACCCGAGCGGTGAGCTCCTACAATGAGCAGTTCTTC. Residues: CASTRAVSSYNEQFF.

The CDR3 spells CATRDPYEQYF. For the CDR3, the DNA is TGTGCCACACGGGACCCCTACGAGCAGTACTTC. V usage is TRBV27 and J usage is TRBJ2-7; D is perhaps TRBD1 or TRBD2 (5 bases each). The CDR3 covers 11 residues. The germline V gene has CDR1 MNHEY and CDR2 SMNVEV (reference sequence). V was trimmed by 10 bases and J by 2 bases, leaving 9 bases between them.

This chain links TRBV14 with TRBJ2-3; D is unresolved. Germline assignment: CDR1 SGHDN and CDR2 FVKESK. V was trimmed by 3 bases and J by 7 bases, leaving 11 bases between them. The CDR3 length is 13 residues. CDR3 loop: CASSHPTRNTQYF. CDR3 bases: TGTGCCAGCAGCCACCCTACAAGAAATACGCAGTATTTT.

This chain connects TRBV15 to TRBJ2-3; D unresolved. The CDR3 length is 15 residues. V lost 1 base and J 3 bases, leaving 11 bases between the germline ends. CDR1 LNHNV and CDR2 YYDKDF come from the germline V gene (reference sequence). The CDR3 loop is CATSRARSGTDTQYF. DNA of the CDR3: TGTGCCACCAGCAGAGCTAGGAGTGGGACAGATACGCAGTATTTT.